The 5 T cell receptor beta chains given below trace back to one sample, sequenced in a study of T cell repertoires in cytomegalovirus infection. Which antigens these TCRs recognize remains unknown. TCRdb redid the calling of the reads with MiXCR, one entry per CDR3 protein. The sample comprises about 500,000 distinct CDR3 sequences, 30% to 35% of which are singletons, and 15% to 20% rests with the top ten. This sample comprised cultured PBMCs, obtained from culture after CMV antigen stimulation. The receptor set was obtained from a human donor in good health (CMV status not recorded). Some clones in this sample may be carry-over from other donors' samples.

A few counts support this clonotype. The rearrangement uses TRBV7-2 and TRBJ1-1; D perhaps matches TRBD1 (6 bases). The CDR3 is 14 amino acids. Germline loops: CDR1 SGHTA, CDR2 FQGNSA. V lost 5 bases, J lost 1 base, and 11 bases lay in between. The CDR3 bases are TGTGCCAGCAGCATTACAGGGTGGAACACTGAAGCTTTCTTT. It encodes CASSITGWNTEAFF.

This rearrangement joins TRBV5-4 to TRBJ2-7, with unresolved D. The CDR3 totals 16 residues. Germline CDR1 SGHNT, CDR2 YYREEE (reference sequence). Trimming removed 4 bases at V and 3 bases at J, with 20 bases between. CDR3 sequence (DNA): TGTGCCAGCAGCCTGAGGACCACACCGGAGCTCTACGAGCAGTACTTC. As protein: CASSLRTTPELYEQYF.

There are many counts of this clonotype. This rearrangement joins TRBV12-3 or TRBV12-4 to TRBJ1-5; TRBD1 aligns across 8 bases. The CDR3 runs 15 residues. Unmatched junction bases numbered 4, after V lost 2 bases and J lost 4 bases. This CDR3 is CASSLTGGTNQPQHF. The DNA of the CDR3 is TGTGCCAGCAGTTTAACAGGGGGGACAAATCAGCCCCAGCATTTT.

The table lists this clonotype with a few counts. The rearrangement links TRBV2 to TRBJ2-1, with TRBD2 as a possible D gene (6 bases). The CDR3 runs 18 residues. Germline V gene data show CDR1 as SNHLY and CDR2 as FYNNEI. The V and J ends lost 7 bases and 5 bases respectively, with 27 bases between them. The CDR3 nucleotides are TGTGCCAGCAACCTCGGGGTGGGAAATGCGGGAAGACACAATGAGCAGTTCTTC. Its translation is CASNLGVGNAGRHNEQFF.

This clonotype was counted a few times. The V gene is TRBV28, the J gene TRBJ1-2; maybe TRBD1 (5 bases). Between the trimmed V and J ends, which lost 4 bases and 2 bases, there was a span of 8 bases. The length of the CDR3 is 13 residues. Looked up from germline, CDR1 is MDHEN and CDR2 is SYDVKM. The CDR3 sequence: CASSWGPNYGYTF. The CDR3 DNA sequence: TGTGCCAGCAGTTGGGGCCCGAACTATGGCTACACCTTC.